The next 4 T cell receptor beta chains were all read from a single sample in a study of T cell repertoires in cytomegalovirus infection (dated by TCRdb to the late 2010s). The reads were generated on an Illumina HiSeq 1500. TCRdb ran its own pipeline on the public reads, namely fastp trimming at Q25 and MiXCR clone calling, and kept in-frame beta chains. Merged by CDR3 protein, the rows form single entries marked with the most common genes and DNA. This sample has about 400,000 distinct CDR3 sequences in its table, and roughly 36% of those were observed once. The biggest ten clones account for approximately 15% of the sample. These receptors' antigens are unknown. The sample's treatment or condition label, in plain terms: in vitro stimulation with specific CMV peptide epitopes to enrich CMV-specific T cells. The sequenced sample was cultured PBMCs, obtained from culture after CMV antigen stimulation. These receptors all stem from a human donor in good health (CMV status not recorded). Some clones in this sample may be carry-over from other donors' samples.

The CDR3 sequence is CASSYSSSTRPDTQYF. The CDR3, as DNA: TGTGCCAGCAGTTACTCATCTAGTACCCGGCCAGATACGCAGTATTTT. V gene TRBV6-6 combines with J gene TRBJ2-3; no firm D call. This CDR3 is built from 16 residues. The V gene's germline CDR1 is MNHNY and CDR2 SVGAGI (reference sequence). V was trimmed by 0 bases and J by 4 bases, leaving 14 bases between them.

The chain joins TRBV24-1 to TRBJ1-2; 11 bases line up with TRBD1. J gave up 6 bases and V 1 base, and 3 bases lay outside the gene matches. Germline assignment: CDR1 KGHDR and CDR2 SFDVKD. The CDR3 runs 15 residues. DNA of the CDR3: TGTGCCACCAGTGATTTTGGACAGGGGGCCAATGGCTACACCTTC. Its translation is CATSDFGQGANGYTF.

This chain links TRBV14 with TRBJ2-7; weak D call: TRBD1 (5 bases). Trimming took 3 bases from V and 6 from J, leaving 15 bases between them. The CDR3 length is 14 residues. CDR1 and CDR2 (germline): SGHDN, FVKESK. The CDR3 spells CASSQTKGLGEQYF. The CDR3 DNA reads as TGTGCCAGCAGCCAGACAAAGGGGTTGGGCGAGCAGTACTTC.

The V gene is TRBV6-5, the J gene TRBJ1-2; a possible D gene is TRBD1 (6 bases). Trimming cost V 0 bases and J 5 bases, with 13 bases left between them. Germline CDR1 and CDR2: MNHEY and SVGAGI. The CDR3 extends over 15 amino acids. The CDR3 DNA sequence: TGTGCCAGCAGTTACTCGACCGGACAGCCGTATGGCTACACCTTC. It encodes CASSYSTGQPYGYTF.